These T cell receptor beta chains were read from a single sample in a study of cytomegalovirus exposure and HLA in healthy donors. Sequencing used immunoSEQ multiplex PCR; TCRdb keeps in-frame clones, though not all of them. The sample has hundreds of thousands of clones, less than 85% seen once; the top ten hold 0.22%. The specimen sequenced was PBMCs. These receptors were collected from a girl aged 2-10 years in good health and CMV-seronegative. Each CDR3 is given with its conserved first and last residue. The D gene is left open where the match is weak. Clone sizes are given selectively: once, few, many, or a class where the clone is expanded.

J gene: TRBJ1-1; D gene: TRBD1; clone size: once; V gene: TRBV6-5; CDR3 protein: CASSSRGTEAFF; CDR3 DNA: TGTGCCAGCAGTAGCAGGGGGACGGAGGCTTTCTTT
J gene: TRBJ1-2; D gene: -; clone size: -; V gene: TRBV27; CDR3 protein: CASSLSPGGGAEGYTF; CDR3 DNA: TGTGCCAGCAGTTTAAGCCCCGGGGGAGGGGCGGAGGGCTACACCTTC
J gene: TRBJ1-5; D gene: TRBD1; clone size: -; V gene: TRBV6-5; CDR3 protein: CASCPLGGLDQPQHF; CDR3 DNA: TGTGCCAGCTGCCCCTTAGGGGGCTTAGATCAGCCCCAGCATTTT
J gene: TRBJ1-1; D gene: -; clone size: once; V gene: TRBV4-1; CDR3 protein: CASSPFKPLRRMNTEAFF; CDR3 DNA: TGCGCCAGCAGCCCGTTCAAACCACTCAGGAGGATGAACACTGAAGCTTTCTTT
J gene: TRBJ1-1; D gene: -; clone size: few; V gene: TRBV10-3; CDR3 protein: CAIVQDPRNTEAFF; CDR3 DNA: TGTGCCATCGTGCAAGATCCTAGGAACACTGAAGCTTTCTTT
J gene: TRBJ2-1; D gene: -; clone size: once; V gene: TRBV5-4; CDR3 protein: CASSAGLGNEQFF; CDR3 DNA: TGTGCCAGCAGCGCCGGACTTGGCAATGAGCAGTTCTTC
J gene: TRBJ2-2; D gene: -; clone size: -; V gene: TRBV5-1; CDR3 protein: CASSLWGETGELFF; CDR3 DNA: TGCGCCAGCAGCTTGTGGGGGGAGACCGGGGAGCTGTTTTTT
J gene: TRBJ2-1; D gene: -; clone size: -; V gene: TRBV25-1; CDR3 protein: CASLTGGNEQFF; CDR3 DNA: TGTGCCAGCCTCACAGGCGGCAATGAGCAGTTCTTC
J gene: TRBJ1-6; D gene: -; clone size: -; V gene: TRBV6-6; CDR3 protein: CASSQGLRNSPLHF; CDR3 DNA: TGTGCCAGCAGTCAGGGACTTCGTAATTCACCCCTCCACTTT
J gene: TRBJ2-1; D gene: -; clone size: few; V gene: TRBV7-9; CDR3 protein: CASSRLTRVSNEQFF; CDR3 DNA: TGTGCCAGCAGCCGCCTCACGCGGGTCTCCAATGAGCAGTTCTTC
J gene: TRBJ2-1; D gene: -; clone size: once; V gene: TRBV27; CDR3 protein: CARPGYNEQFF; CDR3 DNA: TGTGCCAGACCCGGGTACAATGAGCAGTTCTTC
J gene: TRBJ2-5; D gene: TRBD2; clone size: -; V gene: TRBV19; CDR3 protein: CASSRGLGVQETQYF; CDR3 DNA: TGTGCCAGTAGTAGGGGACTAGGGGTCCAAGAGACCCAGTACTTC
J gene: TRBJ2-7; D gene: TRBD1; clone size: -; V gene: TRBV30; CDR3 protein: CAWRGKTGGLLEQYF; CDR3 DNA: TGTGCCTGGAGGGGAAAGACAGGGGGCCTCCTCGAGCAGTACTTC
J gene: TRBJ2-1; D gene: -; clone size: -; V gene: TRBV6-5; CDR3 protein: CASTMGLPGNEQFF; CDR3 DNA: TGTGCCAGCACCATGGGACTCCCCGGGAATGAGCAGTTCTTC
J gene: TRBJ2-3; D gene: TRBD2; clone size: -; V gene: TRBV10-2; CDR3 protein: CASSVTSGSGTDTQYF; CDR3 DNA: TGCGCCAGCAGTGTTACTAGCGGGAGCGGGACAGATACGCAGTATTTT
J gene: TRBJ2-6; D gene: -; clone size: -; V gene: TRBV19; CDR3 protein: CASSYSLSGANVLTF; CDR3 DNA: TGTGCCAGTAGTTACAGCCTCTCTGGGGCCAACGTCCTGACTTTC
J gene: TRBJ1-2; D gene: TRBD1; clone size: -; V gene: TRBV25-1; CDR3 protein: CASSETGQGNYGYTF; CDR3 DNA: TGTGCCAGCAGTGAAACCGGACAGGGCAACTATGGCTACACCTTC
J gene: TRBJ2-7; D gene: -; clone size: -; V gene: TRBV30; CDR3 protein: CAWADWNYEQYF; CDR3 DNA: TGTGCCTGGGCGGATTGGAACTACGAGCAGTACTTC
J gene: TRBJ1-1; D gene: TRBD1; clone size: -; V gene: TRBV5-1; CDR3 protein: CASSLGQGDYTEAFF; CDR3 DNA: TGCGCCAGCAGCTTGGGACAGGGGGACTACACTGAAGCTTTCTTT
J gene: TRBJ2-2; D gene: -; clone size: once; V gene: TRBV10-1; CDR3 protein: CASKGGNTGELFF; CDR3 DNA: TGCGCCAGCAAAGGCGGGAACACCGGGGAGCTGTTTTTT
J gene: TRBJ1-6; D gene: -; clone size: -; V gene: TRBV2; CDR3 protein: CASSEGHGNSPLHF; CDR3 DNA: TGTGCCAGCAGTGAGGGACACGGTAATTCACCCCTCCACTTT
J gene: TRBJ2-7; D gene: -; clone size: -; V gene: TRBV28; CDR3 protein: CASTSAYEQYF; CDR3 DNA: TGTGCCAGCACCTCAGCCTACGAGCAGTACTTC
J gene: TRBJ2-7; D gene: TRBD1; clone size: -; V gene: TRBV7-7; CDR3 protein: CASSFGTGPYEQYF; CDR3 DNA: TGTGCCAGCAGCTTCGGGACAGGTCCCTACGAGCAGTACTTC
J gene: TRBJ2-7; D gene: TRBD2; clone size: once; V gene: TRBV11-2; CDR3 protein: CASSYHSGNYEQYF; CDR3 DNA: TGTGCCAGCAGTTATCATAGCGGGAACTACGAGCAGTACTTC
J gene: TRBJ2-6; D gene: -; clone size: -; V gene: TRBV5-1; CDR3 protein: CASQPTYYSGANVLTF; CDR3 DNA: TGCGCCAGTCAGCCAACCTACTACTCTGGGGCCAACGTCCTGACTTTC
J gene: TRBJ2-1; D gene: TRBD2; clone size: -; V gene: TRBV11-2; CDR3 protein: CASTGTSGKYNEQFF; CDR3 DNA: TGTGCCAGCACCGGGACTAGCGGGAAGTACAATGAGCAGTTCTTC
J gene: TRBJ2-7; D gene: TRBD1; clone size: -; V gene: TRBV29-1; CDR3 protein: CSATQTSDNRGLREQYF; CDR3 DNA: TGCAGCGCTACCCAAACCAGTGATAACAGGGGGCTTAGGGAGCAGTACTTC
J gene: TRBJ1-2; D gene: -; clone size: -; V gene: TRBV15; CDR3 protein: CATSRSQGNGYTF; CDR3 DNA: TGTGCCACCAGCAGATCCCAGGGGAATGGCTACACCTTC
J gene: TRBJ1-1; D gene: -; clone size: -; V gene: TRBV30; CDR3 protein: CAWTTRKGAEAFF; CDR3 DNA: TGTGCCTGGACCACGAGGAAAGGGGCTGAAGCTTTCTTT
J gene: TRBJ1-2; D gene: -; clone size: -; V gene: TRBV25-1; CDR3 protein: CASSELPGGYTF; CDR3 DNA: TGTGCCAGCAGTGAATTACCAGGCGGCTACACCTTC
J gene: TRBJ2-1; D gene: TRBD2; clone size: -; V gene: TRBV18; CDR3 protein: CASSLLAGSYNEQFF; CDR3 DNA: TGTGCCAGCTCCCTCCTAGCGGGGTCCTACAATGAGCAGTTCTTC
J gene: TRBJ1-1; D gene: -; clone size: -; V gene: TRBV19; CDR3 protein: CASSITGGTEAFF; CDR3 DNA: TGTGCCAGTAGTATCACCGGAGGCACTGAAGCTTTCTTT
J gene: TRBJ2-1; D gene: TRBD2; clone size: -; V gene: TRBV19; CDR3 protein: CASSWGGGTNYNEQFF; CDR3 DNA: TGTGCCAGTAGCTGGGGGGGAGGGACTAACTACAATGAGCAGTTCTTC
J gene: TRBJ1-6; D gene: TRBD1; clone size: -; V gene: TRBV18; CDR3 protein: CASSPPDRRSSPLHF; CDR3 DNA: TGTGCCAGCTCACCACCGGACAGGCGGTCTTCACCCCTCCACTTT
J gene: TRBJ2-7; D gene: TRBD1; clone size: -; V gene: TRBV4-1; CDR3 protein: CASSFPGQGHYEQYF; CDR3 DNA: TGCGCCAGCAGCTTCCCAGGACAGGGACACTACGAGCAGTACTTC
J gene: TRBJ2-2; D gene: -; clone size: -; V gene: TRBV9; CDR3 protein: CASSPADTNTGELFF; CDR3 DNA: TGTGCCAGCAGTCCGGCGGACACGAACACCGGGGAGCTGTTTTTT
J gene: TRBJ2-1; D gene: TRBD2; clone size: -; V gene: TRBV12-5; CDR3 protein: CASDSLSASGYYNEQFF; CDR3 DNA: TGTGCTAGTGACTCTCTGTCCGCTAGCGGTTACTACAATGAGCAGTTCTTC
J gene: TRBJ2-7; D gene: TRBD1; clone size: -; V gene: TRBV19; CDR3 protein: CASSIEGQGSYEQYF; CDR3 DNA: TGTGCCAGTAGTATAGAAGGACAGGGTTCCTACGAGCAGTACTTC
J gene: TRBJ1-5; D gene: TRBD1; clone size: -; V gene: TRBV10-3; CDR3 protein: CAISVGTGSQPQHF; CDR3 DNA: TGTGCCATCAGTGTAGGGACAGGCTCTCAGCCCCAGCATTTT
J gene: TRBJ2-5; D gene: -; clone size: -; V gene: TRBV4-2; CDR3 protein: CASSPRDEETQYF; CDR3 DNA: TGTGCCAGCAGCCCCCGGGATGAGGAGACCCAGTACTTC
J gene: TRBJ2-7; D gene: -; clone size: -; V gene: TRBV10-3; CDR3 protein: CAIRGTGYEQYF; CDR3 DNA: TGTGCCATCAGGGGGACTGGGTACGAGCAGTACTTC
J gene: TRBJ1-1; D gene: -; clone size: -; V gene: TRBV4-1; CDR3 protein: CASSQEGTRRGTEAFF; CDR3 DNA: TGCGCCAGCAGCCAAGAGGGCACCCGCCGGGGCACTGAAGCTTTCTTT